This entry describes one T cell receptor (beta chain). The data belong to a study of blood T cell repertoires in COVID-19. Overall study: The samples span acute and convalescent COVID-19 from the United States, Italy and Spain. Sample material is recorded as cDNA or gDNA derived from T cells, B-cell-depleted T cells, or PBMCs.

Methods used by the authors: Estimation of nucleated cell counts was performed using reference gene primer amplification. Assay: immunoSEQ multiplex PCR; the TCRdb copy retains only in-frame clones and omits some. From that table come the V and J calls and clone size; the DNA was used to work out D and trimming. Of over 35,000 clones in the sample, 85% to 95% were seen once. Germline V lookup: CDR1 SQVTM, CDR2 ANQGSEA. CDR3 length: 17 amino acids. The V gene end was trimmed by 5 bases and the J gene end by 2 bases; junction bases not matched to a gene: 12. V is TRBV29-1 and J is TRBJ2-3; TRBD2 matches 11 bases. The sequence derives from a man between 50 and 59 years old with active COVID-19. Sequenced: peripheral blood. Written as DNA, the CDR3 is TGCAGCGTTTCAAATTTAGCGGGAGGGCCGACCACAGATACGCAGTATTTT. This encodes CSVSNLAGGPTTDTQYF.